Each of the 2 T cell receptor beta chains below was sequenced from the same sample in a study of OX40 agonist ivuxolimab in advanced cancers. Assay used: immunoSEQ multiplex PCR; TCRdb lists only in-frame clones, some missing. The sample shows about 26,000 clones, about 82% of them seen only once. The source material was CD4+ or CD8+ T cells sorted from blood, sampled in a trial of the OX40 agonist ivuxolimab. The receptors stem from an adult with an advanced solid tumor such as melanoma, head and neck, liver or kidney cancer.

The V gene is TRBV7-8, the J gene TRBJ1-2; D is perhaps TRBD1 (5 bases). The V and J ends lost 0 bases and 6 bases respectively, with 8 bases between them. CDR3 length: 13 residues. Germline V gives CDR1 SGHVS, CDR2 FQNEAQ. The CDR3 here is CASSLATGDGYTF. The CDR3 bases are TGTGCCAGCAGCTTAGCCACAGGTGATGGCTACACCTTC.

V gene TRBV19 combines with J gene TRBJ1-5; 8 bases align to TRBD1. The CDR3 is 16 amino acids. Germline V lookup: CDR1 LNHDA, CDR2 SQIVND (reference sequence). The trim removed 7 bases at V and 6 bases at J, leaving 14 bases unmatched. As DNA, the CDR3 is TGTGCCAGTACCCCTCCGGACAGGGAATGGGGTCAGCCCCAGCATTTT. Its protein product is CASTPPDREWGQPQHF.